The 17 T cell receptor beta chains presented below share a single source sample, sequenced in a study of STAT5B mutations in CD4+ large granular lymphocyte leukemia (dated by TCRdb to the early 2020s). Receptors were amplified or captured by the immunoSEQ multiplex PCR assay. TCRdb holds this immuneACCESS table with in-frame rearrangements only. Some clones are missing; in checked studies, unresolved V genes explain under half, and the rest has no known cause. The sample yields 23,000 or so clones; approximately 80% were counted once. The biggest ten clones account for roughly 0.4% of the sample. Sample: CD4+ T cells from blood buffy coats. The receptors were gathered from a human donor in good health.

This sequence joins TRBV6-5 and TRBJ1-2; 10 nucleotides agree with TRBD1. V lost 6 bases, J lost 5 bases, and 9 bases stayed unmatched. The CDR3 runs to 15 residues. The germline CDR1 and CDR2 sequences are MNHEY and SVGAGI. As DNA, the CDR3 is TGTGCCAGCAGGGACCCGGACAGGGGGGTATATGGCTACACCTTC. This sequence encodes CASRDPDRGVYGYTF.

The chain combines TRBV30 with TRBJ2-7; 14 bases match TRBD2. Trimming cost V 5 bases and J 6 bases; bases outside gene matches: 6. Germline assignment: CDR1 GTSNPN and CDR2 SVGIG (reference sequence). The CDR3 has 14 amino acids. The CDR3 DNA reads as TGTGCCTGGCGGGGGACTAGCGGGAGTGGCGAGCAGTACTTC. Translating gives CAWRGTSGSGEQYF.

The J gene is TRBJ2-1, the V gene TRBV5-1, with TRBD2 matching over 11 bases. Germline-derived CDR1 and CDR2 are SGHRS and YFSETQ. The CDR3 covers 16 residues. The V and J ends lost 1 base and 4 bases, in that order; junction bases with no gene match: 4. The CDR3 nucleotides read TGCGCCAGCAGCTTGATAGCGGGAGGGGAATACAATGAGCAGTTCTTC. It is translated as CASSLIAGGEYNEQFF.

This CDR3 reads CASSLRLASYNEQFF. Here the CDR3 DNA reads TGTGCCAGCAGCCTTCGACTAGCGTCATACAATGAGCAGTTCTTC. The chain is built from TRBV9 and TRBJ2-1, with 8 bases lining up with TRBD2. The CDR3 has 15 amino acids. Germline CDR1 and CDR2: SGDLS and YYNGEE. The junction had 7 bases not matched to a gene; V was cut back by 4 bases and J by 4 bases.

Note on this clone: The sample carries other DNA sequences with the same CDR3. This sequence joins TRBV5-1 and TRBJ2-1; 8 nucleotides agree with TRBD2. The V segment lost 0 bases and the J segment 5 bases; nucleotides outside the gene matches: 4. Germline lookup yields CDR1 SGHRS and CDR2 YFSETQ. The CDR3 extends over 15 amino acids. The chain's CDR3 is CASSLVSGMNNEQFF. CDR3 coding DNA: TGCGCCAGCAGCTTGGTTAGCGGGATGAACAATGAGCAGTTCTTC.

The chain joins TRBV5-1 to TRBJ2-5; TRBD2 agrees at 11 bases. This CDR3 contains 15 residues. Germline loops: CDR1 SGHRS, CDR2 YFSETQ. J gave up 10 bases and V 4 bases, and 12 bases lay outside the gene matches. The CDR3 sequence is CASSVLAGGSSDQYF. The DNA of the CDR3 is TGCGCCAGCAGCGTTCTAGCGGGAGGTTCATCGGACCAGTACTTC. Full variable domain (missing parts from reference TRBV5-1 and TRBJ2-5): KAGVTQTPRYLIKTRGQQVTLSCSPISGHRSVSWYQQTPGQGLQFLFEYFSETQRNKGNFPGRFSGRQFSNSRSEMNVSTLELGDSALYLCASSVLAGGSSDQYFGPGTRLLVL.

The chain uses TRBV10-1 and TRBJ2-4; unclear D gene. The CDR3 has 12 amino acids. V lost 11 bases and J 2 bases, leaving 10 bases between the germline ends. Germline loops: CDR1 WNHNN, CDR2 SYGVQD (reference sequence). CDR3 in amino acids: CAPRPTKNIQYF. CDR3 DNA sequence: TGCGCCCCCAGACCAACCAAAAACATTCAGTACTTC.

V and J are TRBV5-1 and TRBJ2-3; D call uncertain. Germline assignment: CDR1 SGHRS and CDR2 YFSETQ. The CDR3 is made up of 13 amino acids. Trimming took 4 bases from V and 6 from J, leaving 12 bases between them. This CDR3 is CASSQLWPDTQYF. CDR3 nucleotides: TGCGCCAGCAGCCAACTTTGGCCGGATACGCAGTATTTT.

The gene calls are TRBV4-2 and TRBJ2-3; TRBD2 aligns across 7 bases. The CDR3 length is 16 residues. The germline CDR1 and CDR2 sequences are LGHNA and YNFKEQ. With V trimmed by 0 bases and J by 2 bases, 5 bases remained unmatched. Here the CDR3 DNA reads TGTGCCAGCAGCCAAGAAACGGGAGGAACCACAGATACGCAGTATTTT. It is translated as CASSQETGGTTDTQYF.

The rearrangement uses TRBV2 and TRBJ2-5; D is uncertain. From germline, CDR1 is SNHLY and CDR2 FYNNEI. This CDR3 comprises 13 residues. Trimming left V 8 bases short and J 3 bases short, with 13 bases between. CDR3 loop: CASPSRREETQYF. In DNA form, the CDR3 reads TGTGCCAGCCCCTCCCGACGAGAAGAGACCCAGTACTTC.

The gene calls are TRBV19 and TRBJ2-3, with D maybe TRBD1 (5 bases). V lost 8 bases and J lost 0, with 12 bases in between. CDR3 length: 14 residues. Germline assignment: CDR1 LNHDA and CDR2 SQIVND (reference sequence). The CDR3 spells CASRATVSTDTQYF. The CDR3 region has the DNA TGTGCCAGTCGCGCGACAGTTAGCACAGATACGCAGTATTTT. The full variable domain, completed using reference TRBV19 and TRBJ2-3, is DGGITQSPKYLFRKEGQNVTLSCEQNLNHDAMYWYRQDPGQGLRLIYYSQIVNDFQKGDIAEGYSVSREKKESFPLTVTSAQKNPTAFYLCASRATVSTDTQYFGPGTRLTVL.

The rearrangement uses TRBV5-1 and TRBJ1-2, with 8 bases lining up with TRBD1. Germline V CDR1 and CDR2: SGHRS, YFSETQ. After removal of 4 bases from V and 4 bases from J, the junction contained 6 bases not matched to a gene. The CDR3 is 14 amino acids. The CDR3 nucleotides are TGCGCCAGCAGCAACGGACAGGGCGGCTATGGCTACACCTTC. Encoded protein: CASSNGQGGYGYTF. Together with reference TRBV5-1 and TRBJ1-2, the CDR3 gives the full variable domain: KAGVTQTPRYLIKTRGQQVTLSCSPISGHRSVSWYQQTPGQGLQFLFEYFSETQRNKGNFPGRFSGRQFSNSRSEMNVSTLELGDSALYLCASSNGQGGYGYTFGSGTRLTVV.

The rearrangement joins TRBV6-6 to TRBJ2-1; D may correspond to TRBD1 or TRBD2 (5 bases each). Trimming stripped 5 bases from V and 6 bases from J, with 17 bases between. CDR3 length: 15 amino acids. The germline gives CDR1 MNHNY, CDR2 SVGAGI (reference sequence). The CDR3 region is CASSDPGTHSNEQFF. In DNA form, the CDR3 reads TGTGCCAGCAGTGACCCCGGGACCCACTCCAATGAGCAGTTCTTC.

V usage is TRBV11-2 and J usage is TRBJ1-1, with D possibly being TRBD1 (6 bases). Trimming removed 1 base at V and 1 base at J, with 10 bases between. The CDR3 has 15 amino acids. Germline CDR1 reads SGHAT; CDR2 reads FQNNGV. The CDR3, as DNA: TGTGCCAGCAGCTTAGTGGGGGGCGGGAACACTGAAGCTTTCTTT. This gives the protein CASSLVGGGNTEAFF. The entire variable domain, with the rest obtained from reference TRBV11-2 and TRBJ1-1, is as follows: EAGVAQSPRYKIIEKRQSVAFWCNPISGHATLYWYQQILGQGPKLLIQFQNNGVVDDSQLPKDRFSAERLKGVDSTLKIQPAKLEDSAVYLCASSLVGGGNTEAFFGQGTRLTVV.

CDR3 nucleotide sequence: TGTGCCAGCAGCACGGACAGGAACACTGAAGCTTTCTTT. Translation gives CASSTDRNTEAFF. V usage is TRBV11-2 and J usage is TRBJ1-1; D might be TRBD1 (6 bases). The CDR3 contains 13 residues. Germline-derived CDR1 and CDR2 are SGHAT and FQNNGV. The ends were cut back, 5 bases at V and 1 base at J, with 8 bases in the middle. Combining the CDR3 with reference TRBV11-2 and TRBJ1-1 gives the whole variable domain EAGVAQSPRYKIIEKRQSVAFWCNPISGHATLYWYQQILGQGPKLLIQFQNNGVVDDSQLPKDRFSAERLKGVDSTLKIQPAKLEDSAVYLCASSTDRNTEAFFGQGTRLTVV.

The chain joins TRBV11-3 to TRBJ2-5; the match to TRBD1 covers 7 bases. J lost 0 bases, V lost 1 base, and 8 bases had no gene match. This CDR3 region has 17 residues. Germline CDR1 reads SGHNT; CDR2 reads YENEEA. The CDR3 DNA is TGTGCCAGCAGCTTAGGATTGGGGACAGCGTACCAAGAGACCCAGTACTTC. Amino acid sequence: CASSLGLGTAYQETQYF. Combining the CDR3 with reference TRBV11-3 and TRBJ2-5 gives the whole variable domain EAGVVQSPRYKIIEKKQPVAFWCNPISGHNTLYWYLQNLGQGPELLIRYENEEAVDDSQLPKDRFSAERLKGVDSTLKIQPAELGDSAVYLCASSLGLGTAYQETQYFGPGTRLLVL.

The chain recombines TRBV28 with TRBJ2-3; possible D gene TRBD1, 5 bases. The CDR3 is 12 residues long. V shed 1 base and J shed 6 bases, with 5 bases lying between them. In germline, CDR1 is MDHEN, CDR2 SYDVKM. Here the CDR3 reads CASSLYRDTQYF. The CDR3 DNA follows: TGTGCCAGCAGTTTATACAGGGATACGCAGTATTTT.